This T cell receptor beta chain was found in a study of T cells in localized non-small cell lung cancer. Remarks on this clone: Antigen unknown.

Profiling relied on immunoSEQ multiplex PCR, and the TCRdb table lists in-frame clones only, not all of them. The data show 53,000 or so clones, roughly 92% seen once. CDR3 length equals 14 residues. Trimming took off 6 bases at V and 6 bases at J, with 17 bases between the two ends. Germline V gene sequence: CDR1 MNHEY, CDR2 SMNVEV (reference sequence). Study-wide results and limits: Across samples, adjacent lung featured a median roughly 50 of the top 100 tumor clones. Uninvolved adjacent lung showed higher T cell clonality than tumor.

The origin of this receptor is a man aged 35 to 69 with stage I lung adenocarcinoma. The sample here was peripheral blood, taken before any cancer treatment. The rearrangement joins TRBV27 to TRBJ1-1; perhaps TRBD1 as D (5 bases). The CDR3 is CASSHNTGAAEAFF. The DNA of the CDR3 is TGTGCCAGCAGCCATAACACAGGTGCCGCTGAAGCTTTCTTT.